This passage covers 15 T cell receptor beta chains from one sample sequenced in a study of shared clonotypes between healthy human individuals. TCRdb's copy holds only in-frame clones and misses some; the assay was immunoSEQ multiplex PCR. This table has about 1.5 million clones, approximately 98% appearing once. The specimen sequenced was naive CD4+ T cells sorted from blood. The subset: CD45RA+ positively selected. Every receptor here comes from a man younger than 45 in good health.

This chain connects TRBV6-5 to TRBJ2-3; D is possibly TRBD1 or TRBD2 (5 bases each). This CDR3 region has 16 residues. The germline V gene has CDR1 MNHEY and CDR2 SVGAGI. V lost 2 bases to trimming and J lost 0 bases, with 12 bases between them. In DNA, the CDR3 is TGTGCCAGCAGTTACCGCCCCGAGGGGAGCACAGATACGCAGTATTTT. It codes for CASSYRPEGSTDTQYF.

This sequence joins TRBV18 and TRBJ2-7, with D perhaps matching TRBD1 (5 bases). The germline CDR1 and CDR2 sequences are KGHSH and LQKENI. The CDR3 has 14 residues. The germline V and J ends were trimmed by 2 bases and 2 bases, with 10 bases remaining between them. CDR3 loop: CASSPSTEAYEQYF. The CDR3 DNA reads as TGTGCCAGCTCACCATCGACAGAGGCCTACGAGCAGTACTTC.

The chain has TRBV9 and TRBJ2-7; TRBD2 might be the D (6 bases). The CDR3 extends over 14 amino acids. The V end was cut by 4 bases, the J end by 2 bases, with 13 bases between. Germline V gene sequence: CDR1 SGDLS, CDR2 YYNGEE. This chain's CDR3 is CASSPRDFTYEQYF. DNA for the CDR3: TGTGCCAGCAGCCCAAGGGACTTTACCTACGAGCAGTACTTC.

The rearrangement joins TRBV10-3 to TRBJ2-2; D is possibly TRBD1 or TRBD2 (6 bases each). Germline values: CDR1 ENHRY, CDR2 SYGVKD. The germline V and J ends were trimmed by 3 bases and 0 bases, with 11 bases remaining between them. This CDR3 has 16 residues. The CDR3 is CAISDPGGPNTGELFF. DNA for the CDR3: TGTGCCATCAGTGACCCCGGGGGCCCGAACACCGGGGAGCTGTTTTTT.

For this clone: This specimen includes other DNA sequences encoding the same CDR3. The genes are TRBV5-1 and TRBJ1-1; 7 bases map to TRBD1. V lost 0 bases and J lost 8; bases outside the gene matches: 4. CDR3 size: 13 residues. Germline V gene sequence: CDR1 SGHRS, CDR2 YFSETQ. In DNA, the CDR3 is TGCGCCAGCAGCTTGGGGACAGGTGGCGAAGCTTTCTTT. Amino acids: CASSLGTGGEAFF.

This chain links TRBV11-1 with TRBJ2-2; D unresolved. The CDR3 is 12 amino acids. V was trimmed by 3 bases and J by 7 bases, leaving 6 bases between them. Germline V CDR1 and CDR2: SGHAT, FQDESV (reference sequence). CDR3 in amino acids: CASSFFGGELFF. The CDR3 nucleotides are TGTGCCAGCAGCTTCTTCGGCGGGGAGCTGTTTTTT.

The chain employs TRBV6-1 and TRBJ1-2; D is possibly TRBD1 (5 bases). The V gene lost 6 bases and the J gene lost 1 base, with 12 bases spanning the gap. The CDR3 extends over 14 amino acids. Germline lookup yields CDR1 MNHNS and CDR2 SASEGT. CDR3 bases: TGTGCCAGCAGCCAAAAGACAGTTAACTATGGCTACACCTTC. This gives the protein CASSQKTVNYGYTF.

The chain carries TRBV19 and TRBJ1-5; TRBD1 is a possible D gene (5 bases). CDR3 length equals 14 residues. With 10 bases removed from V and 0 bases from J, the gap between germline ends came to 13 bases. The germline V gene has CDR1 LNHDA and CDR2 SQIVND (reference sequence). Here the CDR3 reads CATRPGVSNQPQHF. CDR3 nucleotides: TGTGCCACTAGGCCGGGGGTTAGCAATCAGCCCCAGCATTTT.

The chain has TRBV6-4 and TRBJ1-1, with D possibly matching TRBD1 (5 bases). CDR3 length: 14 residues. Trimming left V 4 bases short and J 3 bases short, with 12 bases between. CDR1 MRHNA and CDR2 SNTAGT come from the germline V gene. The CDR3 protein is CASSVDISYTEAFF. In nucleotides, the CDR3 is TGTGCCAGCAGTGTGGACATAAGTTACACTGAAGCTTTCTTT.

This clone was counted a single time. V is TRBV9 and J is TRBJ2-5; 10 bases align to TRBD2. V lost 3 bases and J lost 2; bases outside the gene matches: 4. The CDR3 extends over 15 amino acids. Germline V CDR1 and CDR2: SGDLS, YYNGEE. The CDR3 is CASSGGLADQETQYF. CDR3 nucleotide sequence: TGTGCCAGCAGCGGAGGACTAGCGGATCAAGAGACCCAGTACTTC.

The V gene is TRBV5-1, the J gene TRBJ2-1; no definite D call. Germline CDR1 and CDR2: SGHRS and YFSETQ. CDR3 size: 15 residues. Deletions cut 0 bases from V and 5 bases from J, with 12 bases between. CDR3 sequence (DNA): TGCGCCAGCAGCTTGGGGCAGGATTTCGACAATGAGCAGTTCTTC. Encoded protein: CASSLGQDFDNEQFF. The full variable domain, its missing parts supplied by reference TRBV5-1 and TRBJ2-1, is KAGVTQTPRYLIKTRGQQVTLSCSPISGHRSVSWYQQTPGQGLQFLFEYFSETQRNKGNFPGRFSGRQFSNSRSEMNVSTLELGDSALYLCASSLGQDFDNEQFFGPGTRLTVL.

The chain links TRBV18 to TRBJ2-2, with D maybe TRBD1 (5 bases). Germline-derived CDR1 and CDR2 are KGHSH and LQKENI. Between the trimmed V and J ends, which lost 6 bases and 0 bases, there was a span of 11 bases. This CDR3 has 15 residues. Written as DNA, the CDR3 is TGTGCCAGCTCCCAGGGATCCGCGAACACCGGGGAGCTGTTTTTT. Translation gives CASSQGSANTGELFF.

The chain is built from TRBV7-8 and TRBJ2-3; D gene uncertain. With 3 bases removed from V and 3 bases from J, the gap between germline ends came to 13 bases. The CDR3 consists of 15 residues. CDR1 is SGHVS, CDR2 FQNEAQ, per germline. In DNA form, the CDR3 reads TGTGCCAGCAGCTTGGGCCGGGCCAGTACAGATACGCAGTATTTT. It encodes CASSLGRASTDTQYF.

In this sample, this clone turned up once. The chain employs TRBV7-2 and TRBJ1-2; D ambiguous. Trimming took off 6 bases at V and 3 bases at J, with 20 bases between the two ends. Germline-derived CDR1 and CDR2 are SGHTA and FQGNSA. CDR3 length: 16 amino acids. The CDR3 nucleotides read TGTGCCAGCAGTTTCTTACCAGCGCCAGGCGACTATGGCTACACCTTC. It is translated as CASSFLPAPGDYGYTF. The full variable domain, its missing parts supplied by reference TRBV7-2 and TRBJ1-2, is GAGVSQSPSNKVTEKGKDVELRCDPISGHTALYWYRQSLGQGLEFLIYFQGNSAPDKSGLPSDRFSAERTGGSVSTLTIQRTQQEDSAVYLCASSFLPAPGDYGYTFGSGTRLTVV.

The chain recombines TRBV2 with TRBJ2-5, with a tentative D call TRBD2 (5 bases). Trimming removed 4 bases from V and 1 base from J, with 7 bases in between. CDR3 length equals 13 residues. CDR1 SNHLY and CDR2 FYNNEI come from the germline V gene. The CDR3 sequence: CASSGTFQETQYF. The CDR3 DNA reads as TGTGCCAGCAGTGGGACTTTCCAAGAGACCCAGTACTTC.